This paragraph reports one TCR beta chain. Trimming stripped 2 bases from V and 2 bases from J, with 19 bases between. Germline values: CDR1 SGHRS, CDR2 YFSETQ. The CDR3 extends over 17 amino acids. This entry belongs to a study of T cell changes during pregnancy in multiple sclerosis. Using immunoSEQ multiplex PCR, the repertoire was profiled, and TCRdb retains in-frame clones only, with some absent. The data contain approximately 46,000 clones, around nine tenths of them seen just once; the ten biggest clones take up roughly 0.4%. The chain couples TRBV5-1 to TRBJ2-5, with D possibly TRBD1 on 5 matching bases. This specimen was CD4+ T cells from peripheral blood mononuclear cells, taken after pregnancy. This clonotype was sampled from a female donor with multiple sclerosis, enrolled in a pregnancy study. The CDR3: CASSLGQGGMRQETQYF. In nucleotides, the CDR3 is TGCGCCAGCAGCTTAGGTCAGGGTGGGATGCGGCAAGAGACCCAGTACTTC.